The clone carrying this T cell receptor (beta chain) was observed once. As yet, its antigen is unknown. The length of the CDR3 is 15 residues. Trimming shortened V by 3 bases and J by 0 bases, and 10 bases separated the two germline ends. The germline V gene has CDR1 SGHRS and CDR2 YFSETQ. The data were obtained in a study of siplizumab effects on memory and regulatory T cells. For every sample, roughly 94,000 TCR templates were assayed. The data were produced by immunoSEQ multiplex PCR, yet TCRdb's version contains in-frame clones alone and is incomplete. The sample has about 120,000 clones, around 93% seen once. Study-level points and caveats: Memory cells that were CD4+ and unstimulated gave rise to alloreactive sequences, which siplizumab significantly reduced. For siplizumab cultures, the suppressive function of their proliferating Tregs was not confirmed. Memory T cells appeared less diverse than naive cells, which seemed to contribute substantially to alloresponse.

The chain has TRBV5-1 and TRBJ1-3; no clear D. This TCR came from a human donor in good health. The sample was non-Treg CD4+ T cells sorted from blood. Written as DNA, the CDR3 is TGCGCCAGCAGCTGGACCGTTGACTCTGGAAACACCATATATTTT. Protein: CASSWTVDSGNTIYF.